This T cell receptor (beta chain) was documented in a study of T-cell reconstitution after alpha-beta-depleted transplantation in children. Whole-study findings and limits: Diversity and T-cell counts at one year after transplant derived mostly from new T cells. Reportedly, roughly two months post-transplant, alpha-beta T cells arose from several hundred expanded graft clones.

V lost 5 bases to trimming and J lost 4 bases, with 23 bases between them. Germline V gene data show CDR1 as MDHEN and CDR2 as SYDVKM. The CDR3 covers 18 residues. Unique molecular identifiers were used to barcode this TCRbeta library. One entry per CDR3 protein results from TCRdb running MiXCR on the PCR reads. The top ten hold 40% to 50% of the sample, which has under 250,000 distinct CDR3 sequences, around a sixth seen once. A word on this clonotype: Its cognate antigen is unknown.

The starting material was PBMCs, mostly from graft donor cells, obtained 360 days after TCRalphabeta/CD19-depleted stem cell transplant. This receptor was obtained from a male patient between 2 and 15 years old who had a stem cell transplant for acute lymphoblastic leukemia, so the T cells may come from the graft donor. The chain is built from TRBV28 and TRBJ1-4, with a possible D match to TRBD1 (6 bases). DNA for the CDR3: TGTGCCAGCAGTGAAATCCCTCACTCAGGGGATGGTAATGAAAAACTGTTTTTT. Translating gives CASSEIPHSGDGNEKLFF.